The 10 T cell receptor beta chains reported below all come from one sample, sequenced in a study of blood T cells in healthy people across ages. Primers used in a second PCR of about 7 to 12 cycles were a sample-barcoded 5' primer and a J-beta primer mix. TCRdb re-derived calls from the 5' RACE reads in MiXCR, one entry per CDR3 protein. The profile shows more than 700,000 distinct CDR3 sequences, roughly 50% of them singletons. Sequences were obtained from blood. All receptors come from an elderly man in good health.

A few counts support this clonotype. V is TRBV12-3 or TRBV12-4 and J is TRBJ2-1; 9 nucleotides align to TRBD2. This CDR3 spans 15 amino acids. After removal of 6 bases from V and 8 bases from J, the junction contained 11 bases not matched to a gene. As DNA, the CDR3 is TGTGCCAGCAGCAACCCTTCGCGGGAGGGTGATGAGCAGTTCTTC. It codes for CASSNPSREGDEQFF.

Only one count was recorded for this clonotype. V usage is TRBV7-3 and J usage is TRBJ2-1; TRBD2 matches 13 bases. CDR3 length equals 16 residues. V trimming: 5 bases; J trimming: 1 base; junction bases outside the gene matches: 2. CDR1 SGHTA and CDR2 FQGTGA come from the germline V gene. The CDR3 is CASSTTSGGSYNEQFF. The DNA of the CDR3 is TGTGCCAGCAGCACGACTAGCGGGGGGTCCTACAATGAGCAGTTCTTC. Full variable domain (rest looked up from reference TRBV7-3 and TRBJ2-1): GAGVSQTPSNKVTEKGKYVELRCDPISGHTALYWYRQSLGQGPEFLIYFQGTGAADDSGLPNDRFFAVRPEGSVSTLKIQRTERGDSAVYLCASSTTSGGSYNEQFFGPGTRLTVL.

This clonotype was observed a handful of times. CDR3 sequence (DNA): TGTGCCAGCAGTGAATATGGACCAGGGTATGATGGCTACACCTTC. Its protein is CASSEYGPGYDGYTF. The genes are TRBV25-1 and TRBJ1-2, with TRBD1 as a possible D gene (5 bases). Germline assignment: CDR1 MGHDK and CDR2 SYGVNS. The CDR3 loop spans 15 amino acids. Trimming shortened V by 0 bases and J by 6 bases, and 14 bases separated the two germline ends.

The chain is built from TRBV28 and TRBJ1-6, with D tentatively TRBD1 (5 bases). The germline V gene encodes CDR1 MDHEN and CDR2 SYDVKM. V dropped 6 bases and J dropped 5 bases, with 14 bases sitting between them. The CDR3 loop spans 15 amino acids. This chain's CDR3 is CASSPPGRHNSPLHF. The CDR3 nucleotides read TGTGCCAGCAGCCCTCCGGGACGGCATAATTCACCCCTCCACTTT.

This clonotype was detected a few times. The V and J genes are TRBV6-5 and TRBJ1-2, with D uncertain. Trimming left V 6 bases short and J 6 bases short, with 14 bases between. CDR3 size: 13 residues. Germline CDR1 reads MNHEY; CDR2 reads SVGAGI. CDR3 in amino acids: CASSLPGFDGYTF. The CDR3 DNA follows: TGTGCCAGCAGCCTTCCCGGGTTCGATGGCTACACCTTC.

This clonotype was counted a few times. This CDR3 reads CASSYHRLASPYEQYF. CDR3 coding DNA: TGTGCCAGCAGTTACCACCGACTAGCAAGCCCTTACGAGCAGTACTTC. The chain couples TRBV27 to TRBJ2-7; 7 nucleotides agree with TRBD2. Germline V gene lookup returns CDR1 MNHEY and CDR2 SMNVEV (reference sequence). The ends lost 4 bases at V and 4 bases at J; junction bases unmatched: 13. This CDR3 spans 16 amino acids.

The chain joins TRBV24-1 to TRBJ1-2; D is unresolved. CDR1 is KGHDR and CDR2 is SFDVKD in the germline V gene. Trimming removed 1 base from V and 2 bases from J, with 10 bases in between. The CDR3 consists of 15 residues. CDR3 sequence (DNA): TGTGCCACCAGTGATTTAGCTCAGATCAACTATGGCTACACCTTC. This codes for CATSDLAQINYGYTF.

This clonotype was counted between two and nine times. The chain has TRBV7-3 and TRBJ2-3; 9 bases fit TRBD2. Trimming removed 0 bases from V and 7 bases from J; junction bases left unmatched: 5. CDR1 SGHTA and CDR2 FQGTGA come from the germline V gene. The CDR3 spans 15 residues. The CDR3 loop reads CASSLTASGANTQYF. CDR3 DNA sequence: TGTGCCAGCAGCTTAACGGCTAGCGGGGCGAATACGCAGTATTTT.

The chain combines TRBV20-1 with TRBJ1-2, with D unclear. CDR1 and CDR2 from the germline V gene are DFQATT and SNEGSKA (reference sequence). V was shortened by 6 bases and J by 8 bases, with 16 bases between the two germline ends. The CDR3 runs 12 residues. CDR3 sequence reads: CSAAAWGRGYTF. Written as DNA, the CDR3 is TGCAGTGCCGCAGCGTGGGGTCGGGGCTACACCTTC.

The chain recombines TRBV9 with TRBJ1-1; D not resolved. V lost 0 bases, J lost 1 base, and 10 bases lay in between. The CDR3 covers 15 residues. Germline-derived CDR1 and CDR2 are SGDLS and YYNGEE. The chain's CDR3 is CASSVDPGANTEAFF. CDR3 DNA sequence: TGTGCCAGCAGCGTAGATCCCGGAGCGAACACTGAAGCTTTCTTT.